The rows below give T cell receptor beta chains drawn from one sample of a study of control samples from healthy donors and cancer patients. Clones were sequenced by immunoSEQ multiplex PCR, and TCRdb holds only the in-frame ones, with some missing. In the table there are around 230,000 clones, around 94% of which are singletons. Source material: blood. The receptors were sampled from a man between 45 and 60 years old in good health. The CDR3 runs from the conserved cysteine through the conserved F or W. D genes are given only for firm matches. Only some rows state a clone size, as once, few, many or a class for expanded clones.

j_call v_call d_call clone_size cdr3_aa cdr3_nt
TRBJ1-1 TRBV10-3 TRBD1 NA CATRPGQGRKAFF TGTGCCACGAGACCGGGACAGGGCCGAAAAGCTTTCTTT
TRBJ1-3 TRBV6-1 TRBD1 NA CASSVTGAFSGNTIYF TGTGCCAGCAGTGTTACAGGGGCCTTCTCTGGAAACACCATATATTTT
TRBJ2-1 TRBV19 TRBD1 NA CASSIVGQGGAEQFF TGTGCCAGTAGTATAGTGGGACAGGGGGGTGCTGAGCAGTTCTTC
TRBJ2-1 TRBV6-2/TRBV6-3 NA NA CASSYLLAVEQFF TGTGCCAGCAGTTACTTACTAGCTGTTGAGCAGTTCTTC
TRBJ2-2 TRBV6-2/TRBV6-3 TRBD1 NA CASSRGQVAAGELFF TGTGCCAGCAGTCGGGGACAGGTGGCCGCCGGGGAGCTGTTTTTT
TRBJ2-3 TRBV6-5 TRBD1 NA CASSGQGTDTQYF TGTGCCAGCTCGGGACAGGGCACAGATACGCAGTATTTT
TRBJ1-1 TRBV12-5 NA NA CASGFTDGGWTEAFF TGTGCTAGTGGCTTCACGGACGGAGGTTGGACTGAAGCTTTCTTT
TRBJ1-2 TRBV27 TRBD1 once CASSLGQGGNGYTF TGTGCCAGCAGTTTAGGACAGGGGGGTAATGGCTACACCTTC
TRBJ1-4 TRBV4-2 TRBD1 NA CASSQVEGGGTNEKLFF TGTGCCAGCAGCCAAGTCGAAGGGGGCGGGACTAATGAAAAACTGTTTTTT
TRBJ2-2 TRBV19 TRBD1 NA CASTRGQGNTGELFF TGTGCCAGTACCAGGGGGCAGGGGAACACCGGGGAGCTGTTTTTT
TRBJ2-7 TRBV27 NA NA CASSLTLSSYEQYF TGTGCCAGCAGTTTGACATTGAGCTCCTACGAGCAGTACTTC
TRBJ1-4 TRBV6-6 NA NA CASYPYRNTNEKLFF TGTGCCAGCTACCCATACAGGAATACTAATGAAAAACTGTTTTTT
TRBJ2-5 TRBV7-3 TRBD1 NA CASSSGQGASETQYF TGTGCCAGCAGCTCGGGACAGGGGGCTTCAGAGACCCAGTACTTC
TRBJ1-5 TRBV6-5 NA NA CASRKGPGMHQPQHF TGTGCCAGCAGAAAAGGGCCAGGGATGCACCAGCCCCAGCATTTT
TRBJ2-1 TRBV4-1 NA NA CASSQGGGRYNEQFF TGCGCCAGCAGCCAAGGGGGGGGGCGCTACAATGAGCAGTTCTTC
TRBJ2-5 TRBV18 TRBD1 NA CASSNRQGRGETQYF TGTGCCAGCTCAAATCGACAGGGGCGTGGGGAGACCCAGTACTTC
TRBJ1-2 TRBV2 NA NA CASSELWGYTF TGTGCCAGCAGTGAATTGTGGGGCTACACCTTC
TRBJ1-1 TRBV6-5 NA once CASSWTVTEAFF TGTGCCAGCAGTTGGACGGTCACTGAAGCTTTCTTT
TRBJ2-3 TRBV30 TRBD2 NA CAWSVSGGAADTQYF TGTGCCTGGAGTGTAAGCGGGGGGGCCGCTGACACGCAGTATTTT
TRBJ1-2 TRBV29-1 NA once CSVSGRSRRTDPNGYTF TGCAGCGTTTCTGGGCGGTCTCGCAGGACAGACCCTAATGGCTACACCTTC
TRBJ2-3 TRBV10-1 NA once CASSVAGITDTQYF TGCGCCAGCAGTGTGGCGGGGATCACAGATACGCAGTATTTT
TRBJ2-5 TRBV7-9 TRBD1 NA CASSRRDRDRLETQYF TGTGCCAGCAGCCGGCGGGACAGGGACCGGTTAGAGACCCAGTACTTC